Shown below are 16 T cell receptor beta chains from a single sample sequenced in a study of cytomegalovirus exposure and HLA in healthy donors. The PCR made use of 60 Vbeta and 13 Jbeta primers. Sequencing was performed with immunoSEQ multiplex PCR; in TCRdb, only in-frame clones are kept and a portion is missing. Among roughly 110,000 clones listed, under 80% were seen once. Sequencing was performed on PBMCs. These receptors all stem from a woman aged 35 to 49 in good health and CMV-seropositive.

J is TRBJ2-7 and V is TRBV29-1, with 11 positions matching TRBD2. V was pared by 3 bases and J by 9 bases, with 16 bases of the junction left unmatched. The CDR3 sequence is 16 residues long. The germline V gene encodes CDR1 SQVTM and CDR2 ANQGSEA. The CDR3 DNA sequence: TGCAGCGTTGAGGGCCTAGCGGGGGGCCTCTCCTCAGTGCAGTACTTC. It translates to CSVEGLAGGLSSVQYF.

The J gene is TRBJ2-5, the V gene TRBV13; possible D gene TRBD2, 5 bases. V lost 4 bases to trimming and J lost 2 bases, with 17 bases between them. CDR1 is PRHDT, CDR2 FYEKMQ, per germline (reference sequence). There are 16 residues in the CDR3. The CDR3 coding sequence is TGTGCCAGCAGCTCGTATGGAGCAGCGGAACAAGAGACCCAGTACTTC. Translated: CASSSYGAAEQETQYF.

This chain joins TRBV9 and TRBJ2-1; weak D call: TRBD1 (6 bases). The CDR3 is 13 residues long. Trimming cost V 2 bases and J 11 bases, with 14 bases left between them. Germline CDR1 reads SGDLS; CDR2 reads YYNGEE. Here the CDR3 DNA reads TGTGCCAGCAGCGTGGGACAAAGGGGACAGCAGTTCTTC. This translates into CASSVGQRGQQFF.

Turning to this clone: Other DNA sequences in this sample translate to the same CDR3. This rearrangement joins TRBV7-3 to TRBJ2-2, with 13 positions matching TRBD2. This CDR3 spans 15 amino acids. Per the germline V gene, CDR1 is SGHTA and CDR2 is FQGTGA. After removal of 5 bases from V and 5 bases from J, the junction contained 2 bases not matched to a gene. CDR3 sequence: CASSPGLAGTGELFF. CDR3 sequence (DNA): TGTGCCAGCAGCCCGGGACTAGCGGGGACCGGGGAGCTGTTTTTT.

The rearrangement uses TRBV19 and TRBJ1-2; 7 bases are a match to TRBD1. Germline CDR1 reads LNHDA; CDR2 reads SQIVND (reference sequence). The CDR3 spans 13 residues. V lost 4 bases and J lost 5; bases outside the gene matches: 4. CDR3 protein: CASSNTGDYGYTF. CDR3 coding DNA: TGTGCCAGTAGTAACACAGGGGATTATGGCTACACCTTC.

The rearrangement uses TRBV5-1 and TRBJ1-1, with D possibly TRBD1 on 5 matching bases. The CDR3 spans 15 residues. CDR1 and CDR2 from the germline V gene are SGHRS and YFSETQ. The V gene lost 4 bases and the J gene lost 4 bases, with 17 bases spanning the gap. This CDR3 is CASSPRATESTEAFF. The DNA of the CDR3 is TGCGCCAGCAGCCCCCGGGCGACAGAGTCCACTGAAGCTTTCTTT.

The CDR3 is CASSEEGDRVGKTQYF. The CDR3 DNA is TGTGCCAGCAGTGAAGAGGGGGACAGGGTTGGGAAGACCCAGTACTTC. The chain is built from TRBV2 and TRBJ2-5; the match to TRBD1 covers 9 bases. Germline trimming cut 1 base from V and 6 bases from J; bases unmatched to any gene: 9. The CDR3 is made up of 16 amino acids. CDR1 SNHLY and CDR2 FYNNEI come from the germline V gene.

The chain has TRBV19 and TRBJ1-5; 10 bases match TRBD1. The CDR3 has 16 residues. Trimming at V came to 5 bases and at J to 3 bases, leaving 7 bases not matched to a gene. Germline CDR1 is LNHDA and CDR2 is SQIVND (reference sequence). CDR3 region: CASSPTDRGNNQPQHF. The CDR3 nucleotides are TGTGCCAGTAGTCCAACGGACAGGGGGAACAATCAGCCCCAGCATTTT.

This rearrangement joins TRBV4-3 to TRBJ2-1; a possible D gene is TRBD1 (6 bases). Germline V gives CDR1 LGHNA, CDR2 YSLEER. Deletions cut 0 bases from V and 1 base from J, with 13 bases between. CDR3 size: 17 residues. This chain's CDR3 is CASSQDLWGQSYNEQFF. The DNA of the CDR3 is TGCGCCAGCAGCCAAGATCTATGGGGGCAGTCCTACAATGAGCAGTTCTTC.

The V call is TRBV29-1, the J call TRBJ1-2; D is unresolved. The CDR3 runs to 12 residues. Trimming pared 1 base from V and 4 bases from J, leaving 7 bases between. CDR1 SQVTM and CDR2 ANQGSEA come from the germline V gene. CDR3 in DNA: TGCAGCGTTGAAGTTCAGTCCTATGGCTACACCTTC. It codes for CSVEVQSYGYTF.

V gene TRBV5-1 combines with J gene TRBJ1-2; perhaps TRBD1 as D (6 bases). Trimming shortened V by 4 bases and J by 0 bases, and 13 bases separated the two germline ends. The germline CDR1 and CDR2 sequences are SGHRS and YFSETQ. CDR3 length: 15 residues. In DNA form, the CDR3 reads TGCGCCAGCAGCGCCAGGGGCCCTTCTAACTATGGCTACACCTTC. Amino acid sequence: CASSARGPSNYGYTF.

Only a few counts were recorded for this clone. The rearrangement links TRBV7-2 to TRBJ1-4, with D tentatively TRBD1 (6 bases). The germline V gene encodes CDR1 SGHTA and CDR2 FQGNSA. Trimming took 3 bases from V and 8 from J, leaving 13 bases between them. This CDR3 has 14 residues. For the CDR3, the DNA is TGTGCCAGCAGCTTCGGACAGCCAGGGGAAAAACTGTTTTTT. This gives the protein CASSFGQPGEKLFF.

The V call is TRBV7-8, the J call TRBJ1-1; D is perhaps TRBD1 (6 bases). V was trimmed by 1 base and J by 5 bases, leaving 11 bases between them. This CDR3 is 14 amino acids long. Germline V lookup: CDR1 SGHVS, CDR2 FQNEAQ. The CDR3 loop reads CASSLGRGWTEAFF. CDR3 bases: TGTGCCAGCAGCTTAGGTAGGGGGTGGACTGAAGCTTTCTTT. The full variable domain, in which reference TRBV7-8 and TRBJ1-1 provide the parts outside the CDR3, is GAGVSQSPRYKVAKRGQDVALRCDPISGHVSLFWYQQALGQGPEFLTYFQNEAQLDKSGLPSDRFFAERPEGSVSTLKIQRTQQEDSAVYLCASSLGRGWTEAFFGQGTRLTVV.

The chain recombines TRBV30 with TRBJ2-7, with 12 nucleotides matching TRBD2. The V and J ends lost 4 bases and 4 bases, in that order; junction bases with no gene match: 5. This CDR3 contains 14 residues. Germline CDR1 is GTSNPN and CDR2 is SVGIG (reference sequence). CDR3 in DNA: TGTGCCTGGACTAGCGGGAGGGGGGCTTACGAGCAGTACTTC. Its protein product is CAWTSGRGAYEQYF.

CDR3 residues: CASSTGTSGRGGERTDTQYF. In nucleotides, the CDR3 is TGTGCCAGCAGCACCGGGACTAGCGGGAGAGGGGGAGAACGTACAGATACGCAGTATTTT. The chain joins TRBV21-1 to TRBJ2-3; the table's D gene call, TRBD2, was not cross checked with the DNA. TRBV21-1 is deemed a pseudogene. The CDR3 is 20 amino acids.

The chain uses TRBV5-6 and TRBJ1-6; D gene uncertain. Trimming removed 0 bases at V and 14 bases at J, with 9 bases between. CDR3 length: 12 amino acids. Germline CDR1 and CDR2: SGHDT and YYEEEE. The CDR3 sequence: CASSLGILSLHF. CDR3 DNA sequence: TGTGCCAGCAGCTTGGGCATCCTATCCCTCCACTTT.